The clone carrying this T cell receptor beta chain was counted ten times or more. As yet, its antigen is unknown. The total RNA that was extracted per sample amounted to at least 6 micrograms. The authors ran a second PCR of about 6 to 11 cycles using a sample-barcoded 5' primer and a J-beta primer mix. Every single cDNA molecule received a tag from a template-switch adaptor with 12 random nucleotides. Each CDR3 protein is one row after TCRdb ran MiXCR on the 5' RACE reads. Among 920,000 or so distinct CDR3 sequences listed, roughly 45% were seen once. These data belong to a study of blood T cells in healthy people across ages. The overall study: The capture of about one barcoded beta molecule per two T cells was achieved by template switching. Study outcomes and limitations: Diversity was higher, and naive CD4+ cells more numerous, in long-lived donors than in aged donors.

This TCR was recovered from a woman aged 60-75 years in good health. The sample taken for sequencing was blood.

For the CDR3, the DNA is TGCAGCGTGGGTCAGGGAAATGGCTACACCTTC. Its translation: CSVGQGNGYTF. The rearrangement joins TRBV29-1 to TRBJ1-2, with D maybe TRBD1 (5 bases). The germline V gene encodes CDR1 SQVTM and CDR2 ANQGSEA. Between the trimmed V and J ends, which lost 6 bases and 6 bases, there was a span of 11 bases. This CDR3 is built from 11 residues.